This passage covers 2 T cell receptor beta chains from one sample sequenced in a study of T cell responses to AZD1222 COVID-19 vaccine. Repertoires were generated with immunoSEQ multiplex PCR, while TCRdb's copy carries only in-frame clones and drops some. The sample has roughly 120,000 clones, nearly 90% seen once; the top ten hold around 13%. The sample in question was peripheral blood, obtained on day 0 of MenACWY control vaccination. These receptors were collected from an adult in good health.

This chain joins TRBV6-5 and TRBJ2-3, with a tentative D call TRBD1 (6 bases). V was pared by 4 bases and J by 3 bases, with 11 bases between. Germline V lookup: CDR1 MNHEY, CDR2 SVGAGI. The CDR3 sequence is 14 residues long. CDR3 region: CASSSLQGTDTQYF. The CDR3 DNA is TGTGCCAGCAGTTCCCTACAGGGTACAGATACGCAGTATTTT.

The chain recombines TRBV7-9 with TRBJ1-2; no reliable D call. The CDR3 is 19 residues long. Trimming took 2 bases from V and 0 from J, leaving 22 bases between them. The germline CDR1 and CDR2 sequences are SEHNR and FQNEAQ (reference sequence). The CDR3 loop is CASSLISELTEITNYGYTF. The CDR3 DNA follows: TGTGCCAGCAGCTTAATATCCGAGCTGACTGAAATTACTAACTATGGCTACACCTTC.